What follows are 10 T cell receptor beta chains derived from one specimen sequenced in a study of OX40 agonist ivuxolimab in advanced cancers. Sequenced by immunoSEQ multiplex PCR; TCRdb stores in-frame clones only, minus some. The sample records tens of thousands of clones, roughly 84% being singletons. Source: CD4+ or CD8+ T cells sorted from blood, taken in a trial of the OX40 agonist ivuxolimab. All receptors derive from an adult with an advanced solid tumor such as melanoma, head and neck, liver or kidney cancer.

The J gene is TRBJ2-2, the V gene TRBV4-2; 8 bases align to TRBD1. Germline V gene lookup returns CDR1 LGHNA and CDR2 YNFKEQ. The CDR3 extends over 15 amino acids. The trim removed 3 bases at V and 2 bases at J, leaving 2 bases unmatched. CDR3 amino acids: CASSQDRANTGELFF. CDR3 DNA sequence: TGTGCCAGCAGCCAGGACAGGGCCAACACCGGGGAGCTGTTTTTT.

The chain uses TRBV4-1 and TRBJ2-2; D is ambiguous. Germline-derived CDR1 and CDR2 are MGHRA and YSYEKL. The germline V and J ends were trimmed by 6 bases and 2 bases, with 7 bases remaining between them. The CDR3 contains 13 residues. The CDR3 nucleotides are TGCGCCAGCAGGCCGGAAAACACCGGGGAGCTGTTTTTT. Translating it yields CASRPENTGELFF.

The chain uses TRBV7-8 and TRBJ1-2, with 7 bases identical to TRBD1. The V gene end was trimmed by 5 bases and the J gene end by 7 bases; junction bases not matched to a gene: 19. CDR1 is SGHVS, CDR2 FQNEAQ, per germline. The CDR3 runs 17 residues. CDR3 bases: TGTGCCAGCAGCCCCCGCTTATCGGGACAGCGACTTAGTGGCTACACCTTC. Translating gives CASSPRLSGQRLSGYTF.

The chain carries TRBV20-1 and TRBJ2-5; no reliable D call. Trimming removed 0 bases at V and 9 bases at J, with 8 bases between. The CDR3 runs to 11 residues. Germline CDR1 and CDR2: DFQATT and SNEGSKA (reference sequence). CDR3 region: CSARDPGAQYF. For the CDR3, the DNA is TGCAGTGCTAGAGATCCAGGAGCCCAGTACTTC.

DNA of the CDR3: TGTGCCAGCAGCCCCGTGACTGCCGTCCAGCCCCAGCATTTT. This codes for CASSPVTAVQPQHF. The rearrangement links TRBV28 to TRBJ1-5; D gene ambiguous. The V end lost 6 bases, the J end lost 7 bases, and 16 bases lay between the germline ends. The CDR3 covers 14 residues. From germline, CDR1 is MDHEN and CDR2 SYDVKM.

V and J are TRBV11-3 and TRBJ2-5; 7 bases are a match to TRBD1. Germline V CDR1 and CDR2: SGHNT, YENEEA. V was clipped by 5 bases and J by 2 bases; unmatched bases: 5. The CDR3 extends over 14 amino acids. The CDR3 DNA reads TGTGCCAGCAGCCATAGGGACAGACAAGAGACCCAGTACTTC. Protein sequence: CASSHRDRQETQYF.

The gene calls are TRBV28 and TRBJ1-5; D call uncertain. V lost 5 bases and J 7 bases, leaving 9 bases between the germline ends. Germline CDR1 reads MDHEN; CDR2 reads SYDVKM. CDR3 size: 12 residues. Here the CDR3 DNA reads TGTGCCAGCAGTGAGGCGGGACAGCCCCAGCATTTT. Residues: CASSEAGQPQHF.

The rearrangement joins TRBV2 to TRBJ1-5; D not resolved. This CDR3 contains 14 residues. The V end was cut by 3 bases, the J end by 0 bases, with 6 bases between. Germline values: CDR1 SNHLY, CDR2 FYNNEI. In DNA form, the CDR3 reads TGTGCCAGCAGTGAGAGCTATAGCAATCAGCCCCAGCATTTT. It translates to CASSESYSNQPQHF.

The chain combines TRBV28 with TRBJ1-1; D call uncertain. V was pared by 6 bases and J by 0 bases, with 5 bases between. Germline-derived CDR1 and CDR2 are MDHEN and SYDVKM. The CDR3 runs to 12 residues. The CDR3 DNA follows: TGTGCCAGCAGGGGCATGAACACTGAAGCTTTCTTT. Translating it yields CASRGMNTEAFF.

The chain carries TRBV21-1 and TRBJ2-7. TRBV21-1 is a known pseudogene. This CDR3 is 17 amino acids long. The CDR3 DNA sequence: TGTGCCAGCAGCAAAGCGGATTGGGGGGCCCTCTCCTACGAGCAGTACTTC. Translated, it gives CASSKADWGALSYEQYF.